The 4 T cell receptor beta chains in this list originate from one sample, sequenced in a study of T cells in severe cutaneous drug reactions. The patients sequenced had a carbamazepine-induced Stevens-Johnson syndrome or toxic epidermal necrolysis reaction. Bulk and single-cell libraries used iRepertoire multiplex PCR with TCR subtype-specific primers. One entry per CDR3 protein, without DNA, is what TCRdb gives after re-calling the multiplex PCR reads. In total, the table holds under 2,500 distinct CDR3 sequences. Material for sequencing was PBMCs. The source is a human donor with Stevens-Johnson syndrome, a severe cutaneous drug reaction.

V gene TRBV20-1 combines with J gene TRBJ1-2; TCRdb names TRBD1, which stays unverified in the absence of DNA. This CDR3 spans 13 amino acids. The germline V gene has CDR1 DFQATT and CDR2 SNEGSKA (reference sequence). The CDR3: CSATDTRNYGYTF.

The rearrangement links TRBV20-1 to TRBJ2-7; TCRdb's D call, TRBD2, is unchecked because there is no DNA. There are 17 residues in the CDR3. The germline V gene has CDR1 DFQATT and CDR2 SNEGSKA (reference sequence). The CDR3 loop reads CSARAASGRARTYEQYF.

According to its frequency, this clonotype is medium-sized. CDR3 residues: CASSLFRGADQPQHF. This chain connects TRBV7-2 to TRBJ1-5; TCRdb lists TRBD1, though no DNA is available to test this call. CDR3 length: 15 amino acids. The germline V gene has CDR1 SGHTA and CDR2 FQGNSA.

This clonotype is identified as medium-sized from frequency. This chain links TRBV6-1 with TRBJ2-1; TCRdb returns TRBD1, unconfirmable since there is no DNA. CDR3 length: 15 residues. Germline V gene lookup returns CDR1 MNHNS and CDR2 SASEGT. Here the CDR3 reads CASSPRDRSYNEQFF.